This T cell receptor beta chain derives from a study of cytomegalovirus exposure and HLA in healthy donors. The study's findings and limits: Rare TCR sequences dominated, though some public TCRs recurred in many donors. For cytomegalovirus status, the classifier reportedly gave diagnoses with high specificity and sensitivity.

On this clone itself: Antigen: not known.

The data were produced by immunoSEQ multiplex PCR, yet TCRdb's version contains in-frame clones alone and is incomplete. The sample includes about 120,000 clones, 85% to 90% of them seen just once. V gave up 6 bases and J gave up 5 bases, with 9 bases separating them. The CDR3 is 12 amino acids. Per germline, CDR1 MNHEY and CDR2 SVGAGI. The clonotype was recovered from a woman younger than 30 in good health and CMV-seronegative. Specimen: PBMCs. This chain connects TRBV6-5 to TRBJ2-3; D possibly corresponds to TRBD1 (5 bases). CDR3 protein: CASSRAGDTQYF. CDR3 sequence (DNA): TGTGCCAGCAGCAGGGCTGGAGATACGCAGTATTTT.